The source of this TCR beta chain is a study of breast tumors, draining lymph nodes, adjacent tissues. Overall study findings and caveats: Findings are consistent with lymph node origin and intratumoral expansion of most tumor T cells.

Samples came from axillary lymph nodes draining the breast cancer. This clonotype was seen many times. Its antigen is not identified. MiXCR, run by TCRdb on the multiplex PCR reads, gives a single entry per CDR3 protein. The table shows some 97,000 distinct CDR3 sequences, with over 20% occurring only once. V trimming: 6 bases; J trimming: 6 bases; junction bases outside the gene matches: 6. This CDR3 contains 14 residues. The rearrangement uses TRBV12-3 or TRBV12-4 and TRBJ1-5, with 9 bases identical to TRBD1. The source of this sequence is a female donor with breast cancer. Some clones in this sample may be carry-over from other donors' samples. Sequenced input: axillary lymph node tissue. The CDR3 here is CASREQGAVQPQHF. In DNA form, the CDR3 reads TGTGCCAGCAGGGAACAGGGGGCGGTTCAGCCCCAGCATTTT.